One sample yielded the 29 T cell receptor beta chains listed below, sequenced in a study of molecular identifiers for immune sequencing clone quantification. TCRdb reprocessed the PCR reads via MiXCR and lists one record per CDR3 protein. The sample yields 85,000 to 90,000 distinct CDR3 sequences, around a quarter seen once. Sample: naive CD8+ T cells from blood, with Jurkat cell RNA spiked in. The subset is: FACS-sorted CD8+CD4-CCR7+CD45RA+ naive T cells. The receptor source for this set is a human donor in good health. Some libraries in this study had Jurkat cell RNA spiked in.

Points on this clonotype: One base away lies a much larger clone, so this may be a sequencing read error. V usage is TRBV20-1 and J usage is TRBJ2-1; D might be TRBD2 (5 bases). The CDR3 spans 15 residues. Per the germline V gene, CDR1 is DFQATT and CDR2 is SNEGSKA (reference sequence). In DNA form, the CDR3 reads TGCGGTGCTAGCTCGGCATTCAACGTCTACAATGAGCAGTTCTTC. Its protein product is CGASSAFNVYNEQFF.

The table lists this clonotype with a few counts. This chain joins TRBV28 and TRBJ2-7; TRBD2 might be the D (6 bases). V was pared by 3 bases and J by 2 bases, with 14 bases between. The CDR3 loop spans 15 amino acids. CDR1 and CDR2 (germline): MDHEN, SYDVKM. This chain's CDR3 is CASSFFSGQTYEQYF. The CDR3, as DNA: TGTGCCAGCAGTTTTTTTAGCGGTCAGACCTACGAGCAGTACTTC.

The rearrangement uses TRBV30 and TRBJ2-1; D not certain. Germline V CDR1 and CDR2: GTSNPN, SVGIG (reference sequence). V was clipped by 0 bases and J by 9 bases, with 3 bases between them. The CDR3 loop spans 10 amino acids. This CDR3 reads CAWSVCEQFF. CDR3 sequence (DNA): TGTGCCTGGAGTGTGTGTGAGCAGTTCTTC.

In regard to this clonotype: At one end, the junction sequence differs from germline, possibly due to a read error. This sequence joins TRBV6-2 or TRBV6-3 and TRBJ2-7; D possibly corresponds to TRBD1 (6 bases). Germline V gene sequence: CDR1 MNHEY, CDR2 SVGEGT. CDR3 length: 13 amino acids. The CDR3 bases are TGTGCCAGCAGTCCCGTTACAGGGTACGCGCAGTACTTC. It is translated as CASSPVTGYAQYF.

This clonotype occurred many times. The CDR3: CASSIISDTQYF. Written as DNA, the CDR3 is TGTGCCAGTAGTATTATCTCAGATACGCAGTATTTT. The chain combines TRBV19 with TRBJ2-3; D uncertain. Per the germline V gene, CDR1 is LNHDA and CDR2 is SQIVND (reference sequence). The CDR3 covers 12 residues. V was clipped by 3 bases and J by 4 bases, with 5 bases between them.

Ten or more counts support this clonotype. This chain joins TRBV30 and TRBJ2-2; maybe TRBD2 (5 bases). The ends were cut back, 3 bases at V and 5 bases at J, with 10 bases in the middle. The CDR3 contains 13 residues. Looked up from germline, CDR1 is GTSNPN and CDR2 is SVGIG (reference sequence). CDR3 in amino acids: CAWSPTGTGELFF. CDR3 coding DNA: TGTGCCTGGAGCCCGACGGGAACCGGGGAGCTGTTTTTT.

This clonotype was counted ten times or more. The chain has TRBV4-3 and TRBJ2-7; TRBD1 matches at 9 bases. The CDR3 is 15 residues long. Germline assignment: CDR1 LGHNA and CDR2 YSLEER. The V segment lost 4 bases and the J segment 0 bases; nucleotides outside the gene matches: 4. CDR3 sequence: CASSPGQGSSYEQYF. The DNA of the CDR3 is TGCGCCAGCAGCCCGGGACAGGGCAGCTCCTACGAGCAGTACTTC.

This clonotype was picked up many times. The rearrangement joins TRBV7-9 to TRBJ1-1, with 9 nucleotides matching TRBD1. J was trimmed by 3 bases and V by 5 bases; bases with no gene match: 4. Germline CDR1 is SEHNR and CDR2 is FQNEAQ (reference sequence). CDR3 length: 14 residues. CDR3 DNA sequence: TGTGCCAGCAGCCAACAGGGGGCGGACACTGAAGCTTTCTTT. Amino acids: CASSQQGADTEAFF.

A remark on this clonotype: A much larger clone lies a single base off, so this may be a read error. V gene TRBV4-1 combines with J gene TRBJ1-1; no clear D. Germline V gene lookup returns CDR1 MGHRA and CDR2 YSYEKL. The CDR3 is 17 residues long. The CDR3 region has the DNA TGCGCCAGCAGCCAAGGTTTAGGTTTAATGCGGAACACTGAAGCTTCCTTT. Translation gives CASSQGLGLMRNTEASF.

The sample holds a few counts of this clonotype. This chain connects TRBV20-1 to TRBJ2-1, with 8 bases that match TRBD2. Germline lookup yields CDR1 DFQATT and CDR2 SNEGSKA (reference sequence). The CDR3 spans 16 residues. V lost 0 bases and J lost 1; bases outside the gene matches: 5. CDR3 protein: CSARDPGRASYNEQFF. The CDR3 bases are TGCAGTGCTAGAGATCCCGGGAGGGCATCCTACAATGAGCAGTTCTTC.

This clonotype was seen repeatedly, ten times or more. This chain connects TRBV2 to TRBJ2-2; 10 bases are a match to TRBD1. The length of the CDR3 is 15 residues. Trimming took 10 bases from V and 1 from J; bases not matched to a gene: 6. The V gene's germline CDR1 is SNHLY and CDR2 FYNNEI. The CDR3 region has the DNA TGTGCCAATAGACAGGGGGCTTGGAACACCGGGGAGCTGTTTTTT. Its protein product is CANRQGAWNTGELFF.

This clonotype has only a few counts. An end of the junction does not agree with germline; a read error may underlie this. V is TRBV5-3 and J is TRBJ2-1; perhaps TRBD2 as D (5 bases). TRBV5-3 qualifies as an ORF whose function is uncertain. The CDR3 runs to 12 residues. The CDR3 DNA follows: TGTGCCAGCAGCTTGTTAGGGAGTGAGCAGTTCTTC. Translation: CASSLLGSEQFF.

This chain uses TRBV27 with TRBJ2-2; TRBD1 agrees at 7 bases. The germline gives CDR1 MNHEY, CDR2 SMNVEV (reference sequence). Losses at the gene ends were 5 bases for V and 1 base for J; bases not matched to a gene: 1. This CDR3 is built from 14 residues. This CDR3 is CASSRTGNTGELFF. The CDR3 DNA reads as TGTGCCAGCAGTAGGACAGGGAACACCGGGGAGCTGTTTTTT.

This clonotype was seen repeatedly, ten times or more. The chain links TRBV27 to TRBJ2-7, with D tentatively TRBD1 or TRBD2 (5 bases each). This CDR3 comprises 13 residues. The germline gives CDR1 MNHEY, CDR2 SMNVEV (reference sequence). Trimming cost V 3 bases and J 7 bases, with 13 bases left between them. CDR3 amino acids: CASSFGEGREQYF. The DNA of the CDR3 is TGTGCCAGCAGTTTCGGTGAGGGGCGGGAGCAGTACTTC.

The rearrangement uses TRBV6-6 and TRBJ2-2, with D possibly being TRBD1 (5 bases). The CDR3 is made up of 15 amino acids. Trimming cost V 10 bases and J 1 base, with 16 bases left between them. In germline, CDR1 is MNHNY, CDR2 SVGAGI (reference sequence). The CDR3 sequence: CATKLTAKNTGELFF. The CDR3 DNA reads as TGTGCCACCAAACTGACAGCCAAGAACACCGGGGAGCTGTTTTTT.

There are a few counts of this clonotype. The chain is built from TRBV15 and TRBJ2-3; D remains unclear. V shed 0 bases and J shed 2 bases, with 12 bases lying between them. CDR3 size: 16 residues. The germline V gene has CDR1 LNHNV and CDR2 YYDKDF (reference sequence). CDR3: CATSRDGLGVTDTQYF. In DNA, the CDR3 is TGTGCCACCAGCAGAGATGGCCTCGGCGTCACAGATACGCAGTATTTT. The full variable domain, with the rest looked up from reference TRBV15 and TRBJ2-3, is DAMVIQNPRYQVTQFGKPVTLSCSQTLNHNVMYWYQQKSSQAPKLLFHYYDKDFNNEADTPDNFQSRRPNTSFCFLDIRSPGLGDTAMYLCATSRDGLGVTDTQYFGPGTRLTVL.

In its sample, this clonotype was seen a few times. The V call is TRBV6-4, the J call TRBJ1-5, with 9 bases identical to TRBD1. Looked up from germline, CDR1 is MRHNA and CDR2 is SNTAGT. The CDR3 is made up of 18 amino acids. The V gene end was trimmed by 5 bases and the J gene end by 9 bases; junction bases not matched to a gene: 20. The CDR3 DNA reads TGTGCCAGCAGTTCTTACCCCGGGACAGGGAGTAATTCAGCGCCCCAGCATTTT. Translated: CASSSYPGTGSNSAPQHF.

This clonotype appeared a few times. The chain is built from TRBV7-9 and TRBJ2-7; no firm D call. CDR3 length: 13 amino acids. The V end lost 4 bases, the J end lost 4 bases, and 11 bases lay between the germline ends. Per germline, CDR1 SEHNR and CDR2 FQNEAQ (reference sequence). The CDR3 spells CASSSLTNYEQYF. Here the CDR3 DNA reads TGTGCCAGCAGCTCGTTAACAAATTACGAGCAGTACTTC.

On this clonotype itself: This may come from a read error, since a much larger clone is one base off. The chain combines TRBV5-6 with TRBJ2-7; D gene unclear. CDR1 is SGHDT and CDR2 is YYEEEE in the germline V gene. This CDR3 is built from 15 residues. Here the CDR3 DNA reads TGTGCCAGCAGCTTGGGACCCCAAGGCGGCTACGGGCAGTACTTC. As protein: CASSLGPQGGYGQYF.

This clonotype was counted a few times. This sequence joins TRBV12-3 or TRBV12-4 and TRBJ2-3; 8 bases align to TRBD1. This CDR3 region has 16 residues. Trimming removed 6 bases from V and 0 bases from J; junction bases left unmatched: 8. CDR3 nucleotides: TGTGCCAGCAGAGGGATGGGACAGGTTAGCACAGATACGCAGTATTTT. Protein: CASRGMGQVSTDTQYF.

This clonotype was recorded many times. J is TRBJ2-7 and V is TRBV7-8, with D unclear. The V gene lost 1 base and the J gene lost 2 bases, with 9 bases spanning the gap. Germline-derived CDR1 and CDR2 are SGHVS and FQNEAQ. The CDR3 sequence is 14 residues long. Here the CDR3 reads CASSLVGRPYEQYF. The DNA of the CDR3 is TGTGCCAGCAGCTTAGTGGGCAGGCCCTACGAGCAGTACTTC.

Worth noting for this clonotype: The junction and the germline gene differ at one end; a read error may be behind it. The rearrangement joins TRBV7-9 to TRBJ2-3, with D perhaps TRBD1 (6 bases). Germline assignment: CDR1 SEHNR and CDR2 FQNEAQ (reference sequence). The CDR3 has 14 amino acids. The CDR3 nucleotides read TGTGCCAGCAGCTTAGGGGACAACACAGATGCGCAGTATTTT. This codes for CASSLGDNTDAQYF.

This clonotype was detected many times. The genes are TRBV6-5 and TRBJ2-7; D remains unclear. This CDR3 spans 13 amino acids. The V gene lost 0 bases and the J gene lost 5 bases, with 8 bases spanning the gap. Germline V CDR1 and CDR2: MNHEY, SVGAGI. CDR3 in DNA: TGTGCCAGCAGTTACTCGAATGGGAACGAGCAGTACTTC. This gives the protein CASSYSNGNEQYF.

The chain carries TRBV19 and TRBJ2-1; 10 nucleotides agree with TRBD2. The length of the CDR3 is 15 residues. V lost 6 bases to trimming and J lost 6 bases; unmatched junction nucleotides: 8. CDR1 is LNHDA, CDR2 SQIVND, per germline (reference sequence). CDR3 bases: TGTGCCAGTAGCCCGCCGGGACTAGCGATCAATGAGCAGTTCTTC. Protein product: CASSPPGLAINEQFF.

In this sample, this clonotype turned up many times. The chain uses TRBV6-5 and TRBJ2-1, with 7 bases that match TRBD1. Germline CDR1 MNHEY, CDR2 SVGAGI. The CDR3 extends over 15 amino acids. Germline trimming cut 7 bases from V and 5 bases from J; bases unmatched to any gene: 11. The CDR3 DNA follows: TGTGCCAGCAAAGTCCCCGGGACAGTTAACAATGAGCAGTTCTTC. It encodes CASKVPGTVNNEQFF.

Turning to this clonotype: At one end, the junction sequence differs from germline, possibly due to a read error. The gene calls are TRBV10-3 and TRBJ2-2, with D perhaps TRBD2 (6 bases). There are 14 residues in the CDR3. Looked up from germline, CDR1 is ENHRY and CDR2 is SYGVKD. The CDR3 region is CAINEPEGNGELFF. The CDR3, as DNA: TGTGCCATCAATGAGCCGGAGGGCAACGGGGAGCTGTTTTTT.

In this sample, this clonotype turned up a few times. DNA for the CDR3: TGTGCCAGCAGCCAAGCCCCCCCCTGGGGTGGGGCCAACGTCCTGACTTTC. Translating it yields CASSQAPPWGGANVLTF. The J gene is TRBJ2-6, the V gene TRBV3-1; unclear D gene. The CDR3 has 17 residues. V dropped 1 base and J dropped 3 bases, with 13 bases sitting between them. Germline V gives CDR1 LGHDT, CDR2 YNNKEL (reference sequence).

CDR3 DNA sequence: TGTGCCAGCGGCCGGGACAGTAGTTACTACGAGCAGTACTTC. It translates to CASGRDSSYYEQYF. The chain recombines TRBV27 with TRBJ2-7; 7 bases map to TRBD1. The CDR3 runs to 14 residues. Germline CDR1 and CDR2: MNHEY and SMNVEV (reference sequence). The trim removed 8 bases at V and 3 bases at J, leaving 10 bases unmatched.

Of note for this clonotype: This could be a read error, since a much larger clone is one nucleotide away. The J gene is TRBJ1-2, the V gene TRBV6-6; a weak D match, TRBD1 (6 bases). The CDR3 totals 16 residues. Per germline, CDR1 MNHNY and CDR2 SVGAGI (reference sequence). The CDR3 region has the DNA TGTGCCAGCAGCCGCCGGGACAAACTGTTCGGGGGTGGCCACACCTTC. It is translated as CASSRRDKLFGGGHTF.